The 29 T cell receptor beta chains listed next were all sequenced from one sample in a study of vaccination effects on CD4 cells after COVID-19. The table came from immunoSEQ multiplex PCR; TCRdb's copy has only in-frame clones and leaves some out. The table lists 25,000 to 35,000 clones, about 69% of them singletons. Viral peptide pool expansion of antigen-specific CD4+ T cells preceded sequencing in the ViraFEST assay. Culture lasted over 9 days before CD4+ T cell isolation. PCR confirmed that the person was infected with SARS-CoV-2 between March and December 2020. Their cognate antigens are unknown. The specimen comprised CD4+ T cells from PBMCs cultured with a peptide pool, sampled before COVID-19 vaccination. All receptors derive from a human donor who had a prior SARS-CoV-2 infection.

The chain employs TRBV5-4 and TRBJ1-1, with 8 bases fitting TRBD1. The junction had 5 bases not matched to a gene; V was cut back by 4 bases and J by 3 bases. The CDR3 covers 14 residues. CDR1 and CDR2 (germline): SGHNT, YYREEE (reference sequence). CDR3 sequence reads: CASSPGGADTEAFF. The CDR3 nucleotides are TGTGCCAGCAGCCCAGGGGGCGCGGACACTGAAGCTTTCTTT. The whole variable domain, remainder taken from reference TRBV5-4 and TRBJ1-1, is ETGVTQSPTHLIKTRGQQVTLRCSSQSGHNTVSWYQQALGQGPQFIFQYYREEENGRGNFPPRFSGLQFPNYSSELNVNALELDDSALYLCASSPGGADTEAFFGQGTRLTVV.

In its sample, this clone was seen a few times. Germline is not matched at one junction end, which may reflect a read error. CDR3 sequence: CASSPLVYRPKFVF. The CDR3 DNA follows: TGTGCCAGCAGCCCCCTGGTGTACCGGCCTAAGTTTGTATTC. The chain has TRBV7-9 and TRBJ1-2; unclear D gene. Germline CDR1 reads SEHNR; CDR2 reads FQNEAQ (reference sequence). The length of the CDR3 is 14 residues.

The chain is built from TRBV10-3 and TRBJ1-6; TRBD1 aligns across 8 bases. V lost 8 bases to trimming and J lost 7 bases; unmatched junction nucleotides: 4. The CDR3 is made up of 13 amino acids. Germline V gene sequence: CDR1 ENHRY, CDR2 SYGVKD. Here the CDR3 reads CAIQGAVNSPLHF. The CDR3 DNA sequence: TGTGCCATCCAGGGGGCGGTAAATTCACCCCTCCACTTT.

This chain connects TRBV2 to TRBJ2-1, with D perhaps matching TRBD1 or TRBD2 (5 bases each). Trimming pared 0 bases from V and 7 bases from J, leaving 13 bases between. CDR3 size: 15 residues. CDR1 is SNHLY and CDR2 is FYNNEI in the germline V gene. CDR3 amino acids: CASSEALQWGNEQFF. The CDR3 DNA sequence: TGTGCCAGCAGTGAAGCGCTTCAGTGGGGGAATGAGCAGTTCTTC.

V usage is TRBV30 and J usage is TRBJ1-4; 10 nucleotides match TRBD1. The CDR3 has 16 amino acids. With V trimmed by 4 bases and J by 4 bases, 9 bases remained unmatched. Germline CDR1 is GTSNPN and CDR2 is SVGIG (reference sequence). This chain's CDR3 is CAWIGDRGPGNEKLFF. CDR3 DNA: TGTGCCTGGATTGGGGACAGGGGTCCTGGTAATGAAAAACTGTTTTTT.

This chain connects TRBV23-1 to TRBJ2-5; TRBD1 is a possible D gene (6 bases). TRBV23-1 is treated as an ORF (open reading frame) with a function not yet certain. V lost 4 bases and J lost 2, with 20 bases in between. The CDR3 is 17 residues long. CDR3 coding DNA: TGCGCCAGCAGTCGGGTGGGGGCCTCGCGTGATCAAGAGACCCAGTACTTC. Translated, it gives CASSRVGASRDQETQYF.

A few counts support this clone. The genes are TRBV5-5 and TRBJ1-1; 8 bases match TRBD1. V was clipped by 1 base and J by 0 bases; unmatched bases: 5. Germline V gives CDR1 SGHKS, CDR2 YYEKEE (reference sequence). The CDR3 runs 16 residues. Here the CDR3 reads CASSLTDRDLNTEAFF. DNA of the CDR3: TGTGCCAGCAGCTTGACGGACAGGGATTTGAACACTGAAGCTTTCTTT.

This clone has more than one count but fewer than ten. The gene calls are TRBV7-9 and TRBJ1-2; tentatively, D is TRBD1 (5 bases). Germline V gene sequence: CDR1 SEHNR, CDR2 FQNEAQ (reference sequence). CDR3 size: 13 residues. The V and J ends lost 1 base and 5 bases respectively, with 8 bases between them. For the CDR3, the DNA is TGTGCCAGCAGCTTAGTGGGGGGATATGGCTACACCTTC. Protein sequence: CASSLVGGYGYTF.

The chain is built from TRBV10-3 and TRBJ2-1, with 11 bases that match TRBD2. V shed 7 bases, J shed 1 base, and the junction held 6 bases outside the gene matches. This CDR3 region has 16 residues. The germline CDR1 and CDR2 sequences are ENHRY and SYGVKD. The CDR3 spells CAITSTSGDSYNEQFF. The CDR3 DNA is TGTGCCATCACCTCGACTAGCGGGGATTCCTACAATGAGCAGTTCTTC.

This sequence joins TRBV5-1 and TRBJ2-7; TRBD2 agrees at 10 bases. Germline CDR1 SGHRS, CDR2 YFSETQ. The junction had 6 bases not matched to a gene; V was cut back by 3 bases and J by 3 bases. The CDR3 is 15 amino acids. CDR3 bases: TGCGCCAGCAGCTACACCTGGACTAGCGGCTACGAGCAGTACTTC. Its translation: CASSYTWTSGYEQYF.

The rearrangement links TRBV9 to TRBJ2-1; possibly TRBD2 for D (5 bases). V was trimmed by 4 bases and J by 8 bases, leaving 22 bases between them. Germline CDR1 is SGDLS and CDR2 is YYNGEE. The CDR3 consists of 16 residues. The CDR3 region is CASSRLVVGSRDEQFF. The CDR3 DNA reads TGTGCCAGCAGCCGCCTTGTAGTTGGGAGTCGTGATGAGCAGTTCTTC. Combining the CDR3 with reference TRBV9 and TRBJ2-1 gives the whole variable domain DSGVTQTPKHLITATGQRVTLRCSPRSGDLSVYWYQQSLDQGLQFLIQYYNGEERAKGNILERFSAQQFPDLHSELNLSSLELGDSALYFCASSRLVVGSRDEQFFGPGTRLTVL.

The chain combines TRBV24-1 with TRBJ1-3, with TRBD1 matching over 7 bases. Germline lookup yields CDR1 KGHDR and CDR2 SFDVKD. There are 19 residues in the CDR3. V shed 3 bases and J 3 bases; nucleotides not matched to a gene: 16. CDR3 sequence reads: CATSDQNPTGAACGNTIYF. The CDR3 DNA reads as TGTGCCACCAGTGATCAAAACCCTACAGGGGCCGCCTGTGGAAACACCATATATTTT.

The rearrangement links TRBV9 to TRBJ1-2, with D perhaps matching TRBD1 (5 bases). The CDR3 consists of 14 residues. CDR1 is SGDLS and CDR2 is YYNGEE in the germline V gene. V was clipped by 4 bases and J by 7 bases, with 17 bases between them. The CDR3 region is CASSPRWSGGGYTF. The CDR3 region has the DNA TGTGCCAGCAGCCCCCGTTGGTCCGGGGGTGGCTACACCTTC.

This clone was seen once. V and J are TRBV5-5 and TRBJ2-1; D is undetermined. The CDR3 covers 16 residues. Trimming took off 0 bases at V and 0 bases at J, with 10 bases between the two ends. Germline loops: CDR1 SGHKS, CDR2 YYEKEE (reference sequence). CDR3 protein: CASSLGPHSSYNEQFF. The DNA for the CDR3 is TGTGCCAGCAGCTTGGGACCTCATAGCTCCTACAATGAGCAGTTCTTC.

The chain links TRBV12-2 to TRBJ2-7; the table assigns TRBD2, which was not confirmed against the DNA. TRBV12-2 is an annotated pseudogene. CDR3 size: 21 residues. CDR3 nucleotide sequence: TGTGCAAGTCGCTTAAATAGGTTTCTCGGGTACCTCCAGCGGGGTAGAAGGGAGCAGTACTTC. Its translation is CASRLNRFLGYLQRGRREQYF.

This clone was observed a few times. The same CDR3 can be traced to other DNA sequences in this sample. The chain carries TRBV9 and TRBJ2-3, with D possibly being TRBD2 (6 bases). CDR3 length: 15 amino acids. V was clipped by 3 bases and J by 0 bases, with 11 bases between them. CDR1 and CDR2 from the germline V gene are SGDLS and YYNGEE. CDR3 amino acids: CASSAVGGSTDTQYF. The CDR3 DNA follows: TGTGCCAGCAGCGCGGTGGGAGGAAGCACAGATACGCAGTATTTT.

The rearrangement joins TRBV5-1 to TRBJ2-7; TRBD1 matches at 9 bases. The CDR3 runs to 16 residues. CDR1 and CDR2 from the germline V gene are SGHRS and YFSETQ. V lost 5 bases, J lost 7 bases, and 16 bases stayed unmatched. CDR3 in amino acids: CASSRQSGTGQREQYF. The DNA for the CDR3 is TGCGCCAGCAGTCGACAATCCGGGACAGGGCAAAGAGAGCAGTACTTC.

This clone has more than one count but fewer than ten. The chain carries TRBV7-9 and TRBJ1-4; the D is unclear. V gave up 1 base and J gave up 8 bases, with 5 bases separating them. This CDR3 comprises 12 residues. Germline lookup yields CDR1 SEHNR and CDR2 FQNEAQ (reference sequence). This chain's CDR3 is CASSLEGEKLFF. CDR3 nucleotides: TGTGCCAGCAGCTTAGAAGGGGAAAAACTGTTTTTT.

This chain links TRBV4-2 with TRBJ1-1; 8 positions agree with TRBD1. CDR1 is LGHNA, CDR2 YNFKEQ, per germline. The CDR3 runs to 17 residues. V lost 4 bases and J lost 1; bases outside the gene matches: 11. As DNA, the CDR3 is TGTGCCAGCAGCCCCCGGGTCACAGGGGGAGGGAACACTGAAGCTTTCTTT. As protein: CASSPRVTGGGNTEAFF.

The chain recombines TRBV6-5 with TRBJ1-2; 7 bases match TRBD1. The CDR3 runs to 15 residues. V dropped 6 bases and J dropped 2; count of bases not matched to a gene: 9. Per the germline V gene, CDR1 is MNHEY and CDR2 is SVGAGI. The CDR3 DNA reads TGTGCCAGCAGCTCCCTCGGGACAGACAACTATGGCTACACCTTC. Protein sequence: CASSSLGTDNYGYTF.

V is TRBV29-1 and J is TRBJ2-1; D is possibly TRBD2 (6 bases). CDR3 length: 16 residues. CDR1 and CDR2 (germline): SQVTM, ANQGSEA. V lost 5 bases and J lost 3, with 20 bases in between. CDR3 coding DNA: TGCAGCGTTCGCCTACCCTTGGGGGGAGGCTACAATGAGCAGTTCTTC. It translates to CSVRLPLGGGYNEQFF.

The rearrangement links TRBV7-3 to TRBJ2-2; D might be TRBD1 (6 bases). This CDR3 spans 14 amino acids. The germline gives CDR1 SGHTA, CDR2 FQGTGA. Between the trimmed V and J ends, which lost 2 bases and 7 bases, there was a span of 11 bases. The CDR3 nucleotides are TGTGCCAGCAGCTTACTGGGACAAAGCGGGGAGCTGTTTTTT. Protein: CASSLLGQSGELFF.

The V gene is TRBV14, the J gene TRBJ2-1; D unclear. Germline V lookup: CDR1 SGHDN, CDR2 FVKESK. The CDR3 loop spans 13 amino acids. V was trimmed by 1 base and J by 8 bases, leaving 9 bases between them. The CDR3 DNA is TGTGCCAGCAGCCAAGGGACCTGGGATGAGCAGTTCTTC. Its translation: CASSQGTWDEQFF.

Notes on this clone: Additional DNA sequences in this sample encode the identical CDR3. The chain links TRBV30 to TRBJ1-3; D is possibly TRBD1 (5 bases). The CDR3 sequence is 13 residues long. Germline V gene sequence: CDR1 GTSNPN, CDR2 SVGIG (reference sequence). The V end was cut by 0 bases, the J end by 5 bases, with 8 bases between. The CDR3 DNA reads TGTGCCTGGAGTGTGTCAGGGAGAAACACCATATATTTT. Translation: CAWSVSGRNTIYF. Based on the CDR3 plus reference TRBV30 and TRBJ1-3, the full variable domain is SQTIHQWPATLVQPVGSPLSLECTVEGTSNPNLYWYRQAAGRGLQLLFYSVGIGQISSEVPQNLSASRPQDRQFILSSKKLLLSDSGFYLCAWSVSGRNTIYFGEGSWLTVV.

V and J are TRBV25-1 and TRBJ1-2; D is possibly TRBD1 (6 bases). Between the trimmed V and J ends, which lost 2 bases and 7 bases, there was a span of 11 bases. The CDR3 totals 13 residues. Germline assignment: CDR1 MGHDK and CDR2 SYGVNS. This chain's CDR3 is CASSEQGKGGYTF. The CDR3 DNA follows: TGTGCCAGCAGTGAACAGGGGAAGGGTGGCTACACCTTC.

This clone was recorded a few times. V is TRBV19 and J is TRBJ1-1, with D maybe TRBD1 (5 bases). Germline-derived CDR1 and CDR2 are LNHDA and SQIVND (reference sequence). The CDR3 loop spans 16 amino acids. V lost 3 bases and J 0 bases, leaving 14 bases between the germline ends. Here the CDR3 reads CASSIPGGPMNTEAFF. DNA for the CDR3: TGTGCCAGTAGTATCCCCGGGGGACCTATGAACACTGAAGCTTTCTTT. Full variable domain (missing parts from reference TRBV19 and TRBJ1-1): DGGITQSPKYLFRKEGQNVTLSCEQNLNHDAMYWYRQDPGQGLRLIYYSQIVNDFQKGDIAEGYSVSREKKESFPLTVTSAQKNPTAFYLCASSIPGGPMNTEAFFGQGTRLTVV.

The chain couples TRBV10-3 to TRBJ1-4, with a possible D match to TRBD1 (5 bases). The CDR3 is made up of 14 amino acids. The V end lost 0 bases, the J end lost 8 bases, and 10 bases lay between the germline ends. Per the germline V gene, CDR1 is ENHRY and CDR2 is SYGVKD. CDR3 nucleotide sequence: TGTGCCATCAGTGAGTCCAGGGCTGTGGAAAAACTGTTTTTT. This translates into CAISESRAVEKLFF.

This clone was seen a few times. The chain uses TRBV5-6 and TRBJ2-5; D might be TRBD2 (5 bases). The CDR3 contains 13 residues. CDR1 is SGHDT and CDR2 is YYEEEE in the germline V gene. V lost 2 bases to trimming and J lost 1 base, with 6 bases between them. Here the CDR3 reads CASSLGGQETQYF. CDR3 nucleotide sequence: TGTGCCAGCAGCTTAGGAGGCCAAGAGACCCAGTACTTC. The whole variable domain, filled in from reference TRBV5-6 and TRBJ2-5, reads DAGVTQSPTHLIKTRGQQVTLRCSPKSGHDTVSWYQQALGQGPQFIFQYYEEEERQRGNFPDRFSGHQFPNYSSELNVNALLLGDSALYLCASSLGGQETQYFGPGTRLLVL.

CDR3 amino acids: CASSSRGLAEETQYF. CDR3 coding DNA: TGTGCCAGCAGCTCCCGAGGGCTAGCGGAAGAGACCCAGTACTTC. The genes are TRBV7-3 and TRBJ2-5; 7 bases are shared with TRBD2. Per the germline V gene, CDR1 is SGHTA and CDR2 is FQGTGA. This CDR3 has 15 residues. V was clipped by 4 bases and J by 3 bases; unmatched bases: 8.